This T cell receptor beta chain came from a study of blood T cell repertoires in COVID-19. As for the study in general: The United States, Italy and Spain supplied acute and convalescent COVID-19 samples. PBMCs, B-cell-depleted T cells, or T cells were the source of the cDNA or gDNA that made up the material.

Original processing notes: Nucleated cell counts were estimated from reference gene primer amplification. Data came from immunoSEQ multiplex PCR; TCRdb stores just in-frame clones and leaves some out. The DNA was the basis for D and trimming; V, J and clone size are from that table. This table holds approximately 56,000 clones, around 84% found once. The source of this sequence is an elderly woman with acute or convalescent COVID-19. Source material: peripheral blood.

CDR3 residues: CASSEVRVTGELFF. The CDR3 DNA is TGTGCCAGCAGTGAAGTCAGGGTGACCGGGGAGCTGTTTTTT. The V call is TRBV6-1, the J call TRBJ2-2, with TRBD1 as a possible D gene (5 bases). V gave up 1 base and J gave up 5 bases, with 8 bases separating them. There are 14 residues in the CDR3. Germline V gene lookup returns CDR1 MNHNS and CDR2 SASEGT.